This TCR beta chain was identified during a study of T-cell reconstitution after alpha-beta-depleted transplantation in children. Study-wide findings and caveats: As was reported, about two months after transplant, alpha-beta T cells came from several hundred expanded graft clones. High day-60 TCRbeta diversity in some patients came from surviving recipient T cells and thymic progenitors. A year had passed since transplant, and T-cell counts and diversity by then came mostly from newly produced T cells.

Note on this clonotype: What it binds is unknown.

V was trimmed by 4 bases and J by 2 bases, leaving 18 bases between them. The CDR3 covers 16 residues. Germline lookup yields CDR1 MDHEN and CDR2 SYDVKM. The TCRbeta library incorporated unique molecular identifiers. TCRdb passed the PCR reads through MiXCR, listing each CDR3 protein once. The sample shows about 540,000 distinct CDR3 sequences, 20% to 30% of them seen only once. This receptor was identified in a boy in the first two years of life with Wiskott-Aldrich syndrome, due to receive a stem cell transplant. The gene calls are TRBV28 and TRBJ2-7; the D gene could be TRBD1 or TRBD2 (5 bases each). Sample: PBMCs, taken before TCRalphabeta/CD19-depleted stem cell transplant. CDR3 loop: CASSSEAGTSPYEQYF. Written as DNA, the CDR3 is TGTGCCAGCAGTTCAGAAGCCGGGACCTCCCCCTACGAGCAGTACTTC.